What follows are 25 T cell receptor beta chains derived from one specimen sequenced in a study of identifying expanded T cells in peripheral blood. This table comes from immunoSEQ multiplex PCR, and its TCRdb copy is limited to in-frame clones, with some not included. Of about 52,000 clones listed, 65% to 90% are singletons. Input material: blood. Receptors originate from a person aged 18 to 75 in good health.

This clone was counted a few times. The genes are TRBV11-3 and TRBJ1-1, with a weak D call TRBD1 (5 bases). CDR1 is SGHNT and CDR2 is YENEEA in the germline V gene. This CDR3 is built from 13 residues. V was trimmed by 5 bases and J by 6 bases, leaving 13 bases between them. The CDR3 bases are TGTGCCAGCAGCCCTACGGGGCTGTCTGAAGCTTTCTTT. It translates to CASSPTGLSEAFF.

V is TRBV11-3 and J is TRBJ1-1; no reliable D call. CDR3 length: 19 amino acids. In germline, CDR1 is SGHNT, CDR2 YENEEA. Trimming took 0 bases from V and 2 from J, leaving 22 bases between them. DNA of the CDR3: TGTGCCAGCAGCTTAGAGATTAGTCAGTCAGGCAAATTCAACACTGAAGCTTTCTTT. It translates to CASSLEISQSGKFNTEAFF.

The chain uses TRBV4-2 and TRBJ1-2; D perhaps matches TRBD1 (5 bases). The CDR3 has 13 residues. V dropped 4 bases and J dropped 2 bases, with 8 bases sitting between them. CDR1 and CDR2 (germline): LGHNA, YNFKEQ. In DNA form, the CDR3 reads TGTGCCAGCAGCCCCCAGGGAAACTATGGCTACACCTTC. It yields the protein CASSPQGNYGYTF.

V is TRBV10-3 and J is TRBJ2-1; 14 nucleotides align to TRBD2. J gave up 6 bases and V 10 bases, and 8 bases lay outside the gene matches. The CDR3 totals 15 residues. The germline V gene has CDR1 ENHRY and CDR2 SYGVKD. This CDR3 is CATGSGTSGSNEQFF. The CDR3 coding sequence is TGTGCCACAGGATCCGGGACTAGCGGGAGCAATGAGCAGTTCTTC.

V gene TRBV19 combines with J gene TRBJ1-5; no clear D gene. The CDR3 consists of 13 residues. V lost 7 bases, J lost 0 bases, and 7 bases lay in between. Germline V gives CDR1 LNHDA, CDR2 SQIVND (reference sequence). The CDR3 is CASKTHSNQPQHF. Written as DNA, the CDR3 is TGTGCCAGTAAGACCCATAGCAATCAGCCCCAGCATTTT. The full variable domain, in which reference TRBV19 and TRBJ1-5 provide the parts outside the CDR3, is DGGITQSPKYLFRKEGQNVTLSCEQNLNHDAMYWYRQDPGQGLRLIYYSQIVNDFQKGDIAEGYSVSREKKESFPLTVTSAQKNPTAFYLCASKTHSNQPQHFGDGTRLSIL.

The chain links TRBV5-4 to TRBJ1-2; D perhaps matches TRBD1 (6 bases). Germline loops: CDR1 SGHNT, CDR2 YYREEE (reference sequence). The CDR3 loop spans 14 amino acids. V was cut by 7 bases and J by 8 bases, with 21 bases left in between. CDR3 amino acids: CASRSGGVHSGYTF. For the CDR3, the DNA is TGTGCCAGCCGCAGTGGGGGCGTTCATTCGGGCTACACCTTC.

The chain recombines TRBV5-6 with TRBJ1-5; D gene ambiguous. The germline V gene encodes CDR1 SGHDT and CDR2 YYEEEE. The CDR3 runs to 14 residues. Trimming cost V 4 bases and J 1 base, with 9 bases left between them. In nucleotides, the CDR3 is TGTGCCAGCAGCATACAAAAGAGCAATCAGCCCCAGCATTTT. Translation: CASSIQKSNQPQHF.

The genes are TRBV29-1 and TRBJ2-1; 7 bases line up with TRBD2. This CDR3 region has 12 residues. V lost 6 bases, J lost 4 bases, and 3 bases stayed unmatched. From germline, CDR1 is SQVTM and CDR2 ANQGSEA. The chain's CDR3 is CSVKAGYNEQFF. The CDR3 DNA follows: TGCAGCGTCAAAGCGGGGTACAATGAGCAGTTCTTC.

This clone was picked up a small number of times. V gene TRBV7-9 combines with J gene TRBJ1-1; maybe TRBD1 (5 bases). Trimming stripped 2 bases from V and 5 bases from J, with 15 bases between. CDR1 and CDR2 from the germline V gene are SEHNR and FQNEAQ (reference sequence). This CDR3 spans 15 amino acids. Here the CDR3 reads CASSLSKGMGTEAFF. The CDR3 nucleotides read TGTGCCAGCAGCTTATCCAAGGGGATGGGGACTGAAGCTTTCTTT. The complete variable domain, with remaining parts taken from reference TRBV7-9 and TRBJ1-1, reads DTGVSQNPRHKITKRGQNVTFRCDPISEHNRLYWYRQTLGQGPEFLTYFQNEAQLEKSRLLSDRFSAERPKGSFSTLEIQRTEQGDSAMYLCASSLSKGMGTEAFFGQGTRLTVV.

The J gene is TRBJ1-3, the V gene TRBV9; D might be TRBD1 (6 bases). Germline lookup yields CDR1 SGDLS and CDR2 YYNGEE. This CDR3 comprises 15 residues. The V gene lost 3 bases and the J gene lost 0 bases, with 10 bases spanning the gap. The CDR3 loop reads CASSAGTTSGNTIYF. The CDR3 DNA sequence: TGTGCCAGCAGCGCCGGGACAACCTCTGGAAACACCATATATTTT.

CDR3 in amino acids: CASSLERGLGDGYTF. The CDR3 DNA reads TGTGCCAGCAGCTTAGAAAGGGGACTGGGGGATGGCTACACCTTC. The chain couples TRBV7-9 to TRBJ1-2, with D tentatively TRBD1 (5 bases). CDR1 and CDR2 (germline): SEHNR, FQNEAQ (reference sequence). This CDR3 is 15 amino acids long. Trimming removed 1 base from V and 6 bases from J, with 15 bases in between.

V and J are TRBV4-1 and TRBJ2-3, with 7 positions matching TRBD2. V trimming: 1 base; J trimming: 4 bases; junction bases outside the gene matches: 5. The CDR3 totals 15 residues. Per the germline V gene, CDR1 is MGHRA and CDR2 is YSYEKL. The chain's CDR3 is CASSQVASGADTQYF. The CDR3 DNA sequence: TGCGCCAGCAGCCAAGTAGCCAGCGGGGCAGATACGCAGTATTTT.

The chain combines TRBV5-5 with TRBJ1-5; maybe TRBD1 (6 bases). The CDR3 has 16 amino acids. In germline, CDR1 is SGHKS, CDR2 YYEKEE (reference sequence). V lost 0 bases and J 3 bases, leaving 13 bases between the germline ends. The CDR3 spells CASSLGQATFNQPQHF. The DNA of the CDR3 is TGTGCCAGCAGCTTGGGACAGGCAACCTTCAATCAGCCCCAGCATTTT. The whole variable domain, filled in from reference TRBV5-5 and TRBJ1-5, reads DAGVTQSPTHLIKTRGQQVTLRCSPISGHKSVSWYQQVLGQGPQFIFQYYEKEERGRGNFPDRFSARQFPNYSSELNVNALLLGDSALYLCASSLGQATFNQPQHFGDGTRLSIL.

The chain uses TRBV6-5 and TRBJ2-5; D is possibly TRBD1 (5 bases). Trimming stripped 0 bases from V and 2 bases from J, with 10 bases between. Germline-derived CDR1 and CDR2 are MNHEY and SVGAGI. CDR3 size: 15 residues. CDR3 nucleotide sequence: TGTGCCAGCAGTTACTCGATGGCAGGGCAAGAGACCCAGTACTTC. Encoded protein: CASSYSMAGQETQYF.

This chain links TRBV29-1 with TRBJ2-5; D tentatively fits TRBD1 or TRBD2 (6 bases each). The CDR3 has 13 residues. V was pared by 6 bases and J by 6 bases, with 17 bases between. Germline-derived CDR1 and CDR2 are SQVTM and ANQGSEA. The CDR3 protein is CSVYGGQGKTQYF. CDR3 nucleotides: TGCAGCGTATACGGGGGCCAGGGGAAGACCCAGTACTTC.

This chain links TRBV7-9 with TRBJ2-7; TRBD1 aligns across 9 bases. This CDR3 spans 15 amino acids. The junction had 6 bases not matched to a gene; V was cut back by 2 bases and J by 4 bases. CDR1 is SEHNR, CDR2 FQNEAQ, per germline (reference sequence). The DNA for the CDR3 is TGTGCCAGCAGCTTAAGGACAGGGGAATCATACGAGCAGTACTTC. Its translation: CASSLRTGESYEQYF.

The V and J genes are TRBV6-5 and TRBJ1-2; no reliable D call. The ends were cut back, 4 bases at V and 4 bases at J, with 10 bases in the middle. The CDR3 has 13 amino acids. Germline V gene sequence: CDR1 MNHEY, CDR2 SVGAGI. The CDR3 protein is CASSSLGLYGYTF. Here the CDR3 DNA reads TGTGCCAGCAGTTCATTAGGTCTCTATGGCTACACCTTC.

The chain couples TRBV5-8 to TRBJ1-5; D perhaps matches TRBD1 (5 bases). Trimming cost V 5 bases and J 3 bases, with 15 bases left between them. CDR1 is SGHTS and CDR2 is YDEGEE in the germline V gene. The CDR3 is 15 amino acids. CDR3 residues: CASRGGESPNQPQHF. The CDR3 nucleotides are TGTGCCAGCAGGGGGGGGGAGAGCCCCAATCAGCCCCAGCATTTT. Supplemented by reference TRBV5-8 and TRBJ1-5, the full variable domain reads EAGVTQSPTHLIKTRGQQATLRCSPISGHTSVYWYQQALGLGLQFLLWYDEGEERNRGNFPPRFSGRQFPNYSSELNVNALELEDSALYLCASRGGESPNQPQHFGDGTRLSIL.

This clone was counted only a few times. The V and J genes are TRBV5-3 and TRBJ2-7; D remains ambiguous. TRBV5-3 is an open reading frame whose function is uncertain. This CDR3 is 15 amino acids long. The V gene lost 1 base and the J gene lost 3 bases, with 14 bases spanning the gap. CDR3 amino acids: CARSLRVLGYYEQYF. CDR3 nucleotides: TGTGCCAGAAGCTTGAGGGTCCTAGGCTACTACGAGCAGTACTTC.

This clone has a single count. The chain has TRBV10-1 and TRBJ2-7; no clear D. The ends were cut back, 5 bases at V and 3 bases at J, with 23 bases in the middle. Germline CDR1 is WNHNN and CDR2 is SYGVQD (reference sequence). This CDR3 comprises 17 residues. CDR3 sequence reads: CASSTSLALPDCYEQYF. DNA for the CDR3: TGCGCCAGCAGTACGTCTTTAGCTCTTCCTGATTGCTACGAGCAGTACTTC.

This clone turned up a few times. The junction departs from the called germline gene at one end, perhaps through a read error. V is TRBV2 and J is TRBJ1-5, with TRBD1 matching 10 bases. The CDR3 runs 13 residues. The germline gives CDR1 SNHLY, CDR2 FYNNEI. The CDR3 bases are TGTGCCAGCAGTGAAGCGCAGGGGGGACAGGGGAGTTTT. It codes for CASSEAQGGQGSF.

The chain has TRBV6-5 and TRBJ2-3; no definite D call. The CDR3 is 15 amino acids. Trimming removed 5 bases from V and 1 base from J, with 13 bases in between. CDR1 and CDR2 from the germline V gene are MNHEY and SVGAGI. CDR3 nucleotide sequence: TGTGCCAGCAGTCAATCTACCCGGGGCACAGATACGCAGTATTTT. Translation: CASSQSTRGTDTQYF.

The V call is TRBV19, the J call TRBJ1-2; 7 nucleotides line up with TRBD1. The germline V gene has CDR1 LNHDA and CDR2 SQIVND (reference sequence). V shed 4 bases and J 4 bases; nucleotides not matched to a gene: 9. The CDR3 spans 15 residues. The CDR3: CASSTPRTGSYGYTF. The CDR3 bases are TGTGCCAGTAGTACACCCCGGACAGGTAGCTATGGCTACACCTTC.

The chain recombines TRBV29-1 with TRBJ1-1; a possible D gene is TRBD1 (5 bases). Between the trimmed V and J ends, which lost 7 bases and 2 bases, there was a span of 20 bases. Germline CDR1 SQVTM, CDR2 ANQGSEA. This CDR3 comprises 15 residues. The CDR3 sequence is CSAGRGLPVNTEAFF. CDR3 DNA sequence: TGCAGCGCAGGAAGGGGTCTGCCCGTCAACACTGAAGCTTTCTTT.

The rearrangement links TRBV29-1 to TRBJ2-2; 8 nucleotides match TRBD1. The germline gives CDR1 SQVTM, CDR2 ANQGSEA. This CDR3 has 14 residues. Trimming took 5 bases from V and 4 from J; bases not matched to a gene: 6. The CDR3 reads CSVRQGAGTGELFF. The CDR3 coding sequence is TGCAGCGTTAGGCAGGGGGCGGGCACCGGGGAGCTGTTTTTT.